This T cell receptor beta chain was documented in a study of blood T cell repertoires in COVID-19. The V and J ends lost 7 bases and 5 bases, in that order; junction bases with no gene match: 10. Germline V gives CDR1 SNHLY, CDR2 FYNNEI. The CDR3 has 14 residues. TCRdb keeps only in-frame clones here, not all; method: immunoSEQ multiplex PCR. The table shows about 92,000 clones, with 87% occurring only once. This clonotype was sampled from a woman aged 55-69 years with COVID-19, enrolled during active disease. The J gene is TRBJ1-2, the V gene TRBV2; 7 nucleotides match TRBD1. Material: peripheral blood. The chain's CDR3 is CASTSPGTVYGYTF. CDR3 nucleotide sequence: TGTGCCAGCACCTCTCCCGGGACAGTTTATGGCTACACCTTC.